This entry concerns a single T cell receptor (beta chain). Its antigen is still unknown. The data stem from a study of cytomegalovirus exposure and HLA in healthy donors. Findings and limits, study-wide: Presence/absence analyses treated sequencing depth as roughly uniform across donors.

The germline V gene encodes CDR1 WSHSY and CDR2 SAAADI. The CDR3 length is 17 residues. V shed 6 bases, J shed 3 bases, and the junction held 14 bases outside the gene matches. Use of 60 Vbeta and 13 Jbeta primers characterized the PCR. Produced via immunoSEQ multiplex PCR; TCRdb's table is partial and in-frame only. The data hold 130,000 or so clones, with about 75% observed a single time. The sample taken for sequencing was PBMCs. This TCR came from a woman in her 40s in good health and CMV-seropositive. The chain employs TRBV10-2 and TRBJ2-3; 8 nucleotides agree with TRBD2. The CDR3 sequence is CASSLLGAGGRTDTQYF. The CDR3 coding sequence is TGCGCCAGCAGCCTACTCGGGGCGGGGGGTCGTACAGATACGCAGTATTTT.